The entry below describes one T cell receptor (beta chain). By how much of the sample it makes up, this clone is medium-sized (0.01 to 0.1%). Its binding antigen is unknown. Within one base of it there is no much larger clone, and no base qualities were kept. The CDR3 sequence holds 16 residues, the cysteine and phenylalanine included. Only the CDR3 region is kept as DNA, spanning 48 bases read in frame from base 1. CDR1 is given as MNHEY and CDR2 as SVGAGI, both from the germline V gene. Here V drops 1 base and J drops 4 bases, and the junction holds 6 bases not matched to any gene. This sample was taken from a study of cytomegalovirus exposure and HLA in healthy donors (dated by TCRdb to 2015 to 2018). Describing the broader study: An earlier analysis of several hundred of the donors reported 250 to 300 Gb of sequence data and 100 million to 130 million unique TCR beta sequences from some 180 million T cells. Every repertoire in the discovery cohort had been generated on one and the same sequencing platform. A later genetic analysis took genome-wide SNP genotypes for about 65% of the roughly 670 donors and used that subset as a discovery cohort. A later analysis re-analyzed previously published TCR beta repertoires from roughly 600 donors and added high-resolution HLA genotyping to study TCR occurrence patterns. The study aimed to test whether cataloging public T cell receptors could reveal signatures of past pathogen exposure. A separate validation cohort of roughly 130 different subjects was used in addition to the roughly 720-subject first cohort. The number of donors typed differed by locus, with about 620-630 for A, B, C, DRB1 and DQB1, 522 for DQA1, 600 to 610 for DPA1, and 472 for DPB1. On average, about 200,000 unique TCR beta nucleotide sequences were sequenced per donor among 300 to 500 genotyped donors of the cohort, with roughly 18% of those sequences being non-productive. Alongside the repertoire data, information on donor age, sex, ethnicity and CMV serostatus was compiled. The study used immunosequencing to profile the T cell repertoires of hundreds of subjects and linked those repertoires to cytomegalovirus serostatus. Rather than using new phenotypic data, the later analysis identified candidate immune exposures from TCR beta sequences and from how often those sequences occurred across donors. Of the roughly 400 genotyped donors, 81% were placed in the genetic ancestry cluster associated with self-reported Caucasian donors. The study combined high-throughput TCR immunosequencing, statistical association of individual TCRs with disease status, and machine learning to predict cytomegalovirus infection status. To decide whether each TCR beta V gene segment behaved as functional or pseudogenic, an earlier analysis of some 540 of the donors relied on high-throughput TCR beta sequencing. HLA typing covered class I and class II loci at four-digit resolution. Around 330 gigabases of sequencing data and 70 million to 100 million unique TCR sequences made up an early release that covered some 640 HLA-typed donors. Because of strong linkage in the cohort, a few DR-DQ haplotypes were treated as single units for association and clustering.

The library was built by means of the immunoSEQ multiplex PCR assay. For the multiplex PCR, a mixture combining 60 forward primers for TCR Vbeta segments and 13 reverse primers for TCR Jbeta segments was used. A multiplex PCR assay on genomic DNA amplified the CDR3 region of rearranged TCR beta genes. Amplified TCR beta libraries were sequenced as 87-base-pair reads on the Illumina HiSeq System. The authors processed their data as follows. A later analysis counted some 80 million unique TCR beta chains across the roughly 700 repertoires, and around 12 million of these chains were shared by at least two donors. A nearest-neighbor algorithm error-corrected the raw reads and collapsed the reads into unique sequences, merging closely related sequences to remove PCR and sequencing errors. CDR3 sequences were aligned to IMGT reference sequences to assign V, D and J gene segments. Each retained sequence needed at least a six-nucleotide match to both a V gene segment and a J gene segment. A rearrangement counted as productive if the CDR3 had no stop codons and remained in frame with V and J, and every other rearrangement counted as non-productive. Following IMGT convention, CDR3 was defined as the stretch from the second conserved V-encoded cysteine to the conserved J-encoded phenylalanine. The earlier analysis of about 560 of the donors excluded any sequence lacking an unambiguous match to a single V gene segment. In an earlier analysis of 500 to 750 of the donors, V segments were called functional above 56.7% productive rearrangements and were called segregating when the between-donor standard deviation exceeded 5%. A statistical classification framework was built for diagnosing cytomegalovirus status from the catalog of TCR beta chain sequences. In a later analysis, TCR nucleotide sequences were compared against IMGT/GENE-DB human TR gene sequences so that V and J genes could be assigned. Using the TCRdist pipeline, a later analysis assigned CDR3 sequences along with most-parsimonious VDJ recombination scenarios. In a later analysis, each TCR beta chain was defined by its CDR3 amino acid sequence together with its V-gene family, and reads lacking a unique V-gene family were excluded. To address suspected cross-contamination and a sequencing artifact, a later analysis removed over 500 highly shared, low-generation-probability nucleotide sequences. In a later analysis, a clonal expansion index for each public chain was calculated from normalized within-repertoire ranks of inferred template counts. A later analysis computed generation probabilities with a VDJ recombination model fitted to out-of-frame rearrangements, and checked the results against IGoR. A later analysis scored TCR-TCR, TCR-HLA and TCR-CMV co-occurrence with hypergeometric tests, applying a repertoire-size bias correction to TCR pairs. A later analysis estimated false discovery rates by permuting HLA or CMV assignments 20 times. In a later analysis, co-occurring TCRs were grouped using DBSCAN, and TCRdist sequence similarity was added for clustering within HLA-allele-positive subsets. Repertoires with fewer than 30,000 or more than 120,000 public chains, plus five repertoires with anomalous nucleotide sharing, were excluded from co-occurrence clustering. This immuneACCESS table, as held by TCRdb, lists in-frame sequences with V and J called but not all clones. Of the missing ones, under half trace to an unresolved V gene in checked studies; the others have no known cause. That table is the source of V, J and clone size, and D and trimming were worked out from the DNA. The sample contains fewer than 150,000 clones, 73% of them found a single time. The ten largest account for 13% to 15% of the sample.

The research as a whole found: A later analysis associated 15,000 or so TCR beta sequences with specific HLA alleles at a false discovery rate of 0.05. In a later genetic analysis, a missense DCLRE1C variant was associated with V-gene and J-gene trimming of TCR beta chains, and the association was replicated in an independent cohort. A further reported finding was that TCR beta sequences accurately predicted the HLA-A and HLA-B alleles for most subjects in the first cohort. According to a later analysis, parvovirus B19, influenza, CMV and Epstein-Barr virus appeared linked to several top co-occurrence clusters. In this cohort, only TCR beta chains were sequenced, and detectable features were limited by the absence of alpha or paired-chain data. Correlated functional status among segregating V segments might be attributable to linkage disequilibrium, but an unknown experimental factor could not be ruled out. In an earlier analysis of some 540 of the donors, most TCR beta V segments appeared in productive rearrangements about 87% or about 30% of the time, broadly matching IMGT annotations. A later genetic analysis reported fewer N-insertions in productive TCRs among donors in an Asian-associated ancestry cluster than the roughly 640-donor mean. Because HLA typing was missing for some donors at each locus, association tests included only the typed subset. Because counts were too low, some 17 rarely observed V segments, including chromosome 9 orphons, were left out of the earlier analysis of about 500 of the donors. Sequencing depth was assumed to be roughly uniform across donors in the presence/absence analyses, though that assumption may not hold. According to a later analysis, most CMV-associated TCR beta chains appeared to be HLA-restricted, and the HLA associations seemed to be driven largely by CMV exposure. A later analysis found that HLA-associated TCR beta chains were more clonally expanded and had lower generation probabilities than equally common non-associated chains. Because the 87-base-pair reads could not distinguish some IMGT-functional V segments, including TRBV6-2 and TRBV6-3, those segments were excluded. The sequencing pipeline was judged likely to have produced a cluster of highly shared sequence variants as a technical artifact. Strong co-occurrence of HLA alleles, especially DR and DQ, made assigning TCR associations to individual alleles difficult. The study listed 150 to 200 TCR beta chains as associated with cytomegalovirus. Most TCR sequences were seen in very few donors, while some public TCRs were found in many individuals. According to the authors, the approach could potentially be generalized to other disease states and immunological phenotypes. Three of the identified cytomegalovirus-associated TCR beta chains were confirmed in vitro to be specific for cytomegalovirus antigens. CMV serostatus was the only immune exposure information available for the cohort. The classifier was reported to diagnose cytomegalovirus status with high specificity and sensitivity in both the original and validation cohorts. In a later analysis, TCR association rates were found to vary across HLA loci, with the most associated TCRs seen for DRB1 alleles and the fewest for HLA-C alleles.

The cohort was made up of approximately 700 healthy bone marrow donors. At the time of sampling, every cohort member was nominally healthy, though immune exposures that went unrecorded were likely present. Of the roughly 700 cohort members, around 310 had a positive CMV serostatus and roughly 370 had a negative one, while no CMV serostatus was recorded for the donor. Every donor gave a peripheral blood sample, and the peripheral blood mononuclear cells from that sample were used for TCR beta sequencing. The Qiagen DNeasy Blood Extraction Kit was used to extract genomic DNA from the blood cell samples.

The sample consisted of PBMCs. The clonotype originates from a human donor in good health. This sequence uses TRBV6-5 and TRBJ1-2; the junction holds 10 bases that match TRBD1. The DNA sequence reads TGTGCCAGCAGTTACTTGAGGACAGGGGGTAGCTATGGCTACACCTTC. Translated, this is CASSYLRTGGSYGYTF.